This is a list of T cell receptor beta chains from one sample in a study of blood T cell repertoires in COVID-19. Libraries were prepared by immunoSEQ multiplex PCR; TCRdb keeps only in-frame clonotypes and omits some of them. The sample consists of tens of thousands of clones, approximately 83% of them appearing once. Input material: peripheral blood. The receptors here all came from a man between 65 and 85 years old with acute or convalescent COVID-19. Each CDR3 is given with its conserved first and last residue. The D gene is left open where the match is weak. Only some rows state a clone size, as once, few, many or a class for expanded clones.

J: TRBJ1-2
V: TRBV5-1
size: -
D: -
CDR3: CASSLVGQGLDYGYTF
DNA: TGCGCCAGCAGCTTGGTCGGGCAGGGGCTGGACTATGGCTACACCTTC

J: TRBJ1-5
V: TRBV7-8
size: -
D: -
CDR3: CASSPQGLNSNQPQHF
DNA: TGTGCCAGCAGCCCCCAGGGGCTAAATAGCAATCAGCCCCAGCATTTT

J: TRBJ1-4
V: TRBV5-1
size: -
D: -
CDR3: CASSLGVGWEKLFF
DNA: TGCGCCAGCAGCTTGGGGGTAGGATGGGAGAAACTGTTTTTT

J: TRBJ2-7
V: TRBV12-3/TRBV12-4
size: few
D: TRBD1
CDR3: CASSVDRANEQYF
DNA: TGTGCCAGCAGTGTGGACAGGGCCAACGAGCAGTACTTC

J: TRBJ2-1
V: TRBV7-8
size: -
D: -
CDR3: CASSLEEGRREQFF
DNA: TGTGCCAGCAGCTTGGAGGAGGGGCGACGGGAGCAGTTCTTC

J: TRBJ2-2
V: TRBV6-6
size: once
D: -
CDR3: CASSYPGGTGELFF
DNA: TGTGCCAGCAGTTACCCGGGTGGCACCGGGGAGCTGTTTTTT

J: TRBJ1-5
V: TRBV10-3
size: -
D: -
CDR3: CASQGNAGNQPQHF
DNA: TGTGCCAGCCAGGGTAACGCGGGCAATCAGCCCCAGCATTTT

J: TRBJ1-6
V: TRBV7-2
size: once
D: -
CDR3: CASQFVANSPLHF
DNA: TGTGCCAGCCAGTTCGTAGCTAATTCACCCCTCCACTTT

J: TRBJ2-2
V: TRBV28
size: -
D: TRBD2
CDR3: CASSLSSGKANTGELFF
DNA: TGTGCCAGCAGTTTGAGTAGCGGGAAGGCGAACACCGGGGAGCTGTTTTTT

J: TRBJ2-3
V: TRBV27
size: -
D: -
CDR3: CASSLNGRGTDTQYF
DNA: TGTGCCAGCAGTTTAAATGGGAGGGGGACAGATACGCAGTATTTT

J: TRBJ2-7
V: TRBV5-1
size: -
D: TRBD2
CDR3: CASSGTPAGVNEQYF
DNA: TGCGCCAGCAGCGGAACACCCGCGGGAGTTAACGAGCAGTACTTC

J: TRBJ1-2
V: TRBV28
size: -
D: -
CDR3: CASRPYQGGYTF
DNA: TGTGCCAGCAGACCCTATCAGGGCGGCTACACCTTC

J: TRBJ2-3
V: TRBV24-1
size: -
D: TRBD1
CDR3: CATSDFGTGGPDTQYF
DNA: TGTGCCACCAGTGATTTTGGGACAGGTGGTCCAGATACGCAGTATTTT

J: TRBJ2-3
V: TRBV6-5
size: -
D: -
CDR3: CASSYSASTDTQYF
DNA: TGTGCCAGCAGTTACTCAGCCAGCACAGATACGCAGTATTTT

J: TRBJ2-1
V: TRBV6-2/TRBV6-3
size: -
D: -
CDR3: CASSSGLLYNEQFF
DNA: TGTGCCAGCAGCTCGGGACTCCTCTACAATGAGCAGTTCTTC

J: TRBJ2-7
V: TRBV19
size: -
D: -
CDR3: CASSIGAGMGYEQYF
DNA: TGTGCCAGTAGTATAGGAGCAGGGATGGGATACGAGCAGTACTTC

J: TRBJ1-1
V: TRBV19
size: -
D: -
CDR3: CASSLSVNTEAFF
DNA: TGTGCCAGTAGCTTGTCAGTGAACACTGAAGCTTTCTTT

J: TRBJ2-7
V: TRBV5-4
size: -
D: TRBD1
CDR3: CASSREGDREHEQYF
DNA: TGTGCCAGCAGCAGAGAGGGAGACAGGGAACACGAGCAGTACTTC

J: TRBJ1-2
V: TRBV5-1
size: -
D: -
CDR3: CASSLFSGDYGYTF
DNA: TGCGCCAGCAGCTTGTTCTCGGGGGACTATGGCTACACCTTC

J: TRBJ1-1
V: TRBV4-1
size: -
D: -
CDR3: CASSQRQVEDAFF
DNA: TGCGCCAGCAGCCAGAGACAGGTGGAGGATGCTTTCTTT

J: TRBJ1-2
V: TRBV6-5
size: few
D: TRBD1
CDR3: CASRQGNYGYTF
DNA: TGTGCCAGTAGACAGGGGAACTATGGCTACACCTTC

J: TRBJ1-5
V: TRBV7-8
size: -
D: -
CDR3: CASSFQEAQPQHF
DNA: TGTGCCAGCAGCTTTCAGGAGGCCCAGCCCCAGCATTTT

J: TRBJ1-3
V: TRBV18
size: -
D: -
CDR3: CASSREEGTGNTIYF
DNA: TGTGCCAGCTCACGGGAGGAAGGAACAGGAAACACCATATATTTT

J: TRBJ1-5
V: TRBV3-1/TRBV3-2
size: -
D: -
CDR3: CASSQDDGQPQHF
DNA: TGTGCCAGCAGCCAAGATGACGGGCAGCCCCAGCATTTT

J: TRBJ2-2
V: TRBV27
size: -
D: TRBD2
CDR3: CASSQAGATTGELFF
DNA: TGTGCCAGCAGTCAAGCGGGAGCGACCACCGGGGAGCTGTTTTTT

J: TRBJ1-1
V: TRBV5-1
size: -
D: -
CDR3: CASSFMSTVEAFF
DNA: TGCGCCAGCAGCTTCATGTCGACAGTTGAAGCTTTCTTT

J: TRBJ1-5
V: TRBV27
size: -
D: TRBD1
CDR3: CASSLKGADGGNQPQHF
DNA: TGTGCCAGCAGCTTGAAGGGGGCCGATGGGGGCAATCAGCCCCAGCATTTT

J: TRBJ2-3
V: TRBV5-1
size: -
D: TRBD2
CDR3: CASSRGGSGTDTQYF
DNA: TGCGCCAGCAGTCGGGGCGGGAGTGGGACAGATACGCAGTATTTT

J: TRBJ2-7
V: TRBV4-3
size: -
D: -
CDR3: CASSQGPDSSYEQYF
DNA: TGCGCCAGCAGCCAAGGTCCGGACAGCTCCTACGAGCAGTACTTC

J: TRBJ2-1
V: TRBV28
size: -
D: TRBD2
CDR3: CASSPSGRATPEQFF
DNA: TGTGCCAGCAGTCCGAGCGGGAGGGCCACCCCTGAGCAGTTCTTC

J: TRBJ1-2
V: TRBV5-6
size: -
D: -
CDR3: CASSLAGKYGYTF
DNA: TGTGCCAGCAGCTTGGCCGGGAAGTATGGCTACACCTTC

J: TRBJ1-6
V: TRBV15
size: -
D: TRBD1
CDR3: CATSRGRDRGIVSPLHF
DNA: TGTGCCACCAGCAGGGGCAGGGACAGGGGTATAGTATCACCCCTCCACTTT

J: TRBJ1-4
V: TRBV18
size: -
D: -
CDR3: CASSPPSHGGEKLFF
DNA: TGTGCCAGCTCACCACCCTCCCACGGGGGTGAAAAACTGTTTTTT

J: TRBJ1-3
V: TRBV3-1/TRBV3-2
size: -
D: TRBD1
CDR3: CASSQGFRGAGNTIYF
DNA: TGTGCCAGCAGCCAAGGGTTCAGGGGGGCTGGAAACACCATATATTTT

J: TRBJ2-3
V: TRBV13
size: -
D: TRBD2
CDR3: CASSPGSGFTDTQYF
DNA: TGTGCCAGCAGCCCCGGTAGCGGGTTCACAGATACGCAGTATTTT

J: TRBJ1-2
V: TRBV5-8
size: -
D: -
CDR3: CASSLVQTFYGYTF
DNA: TGTGCCAGCAGCTTGGTACAGACGTTCTATGGCTACACCTTC

J: TRBJ2-6
V: TRBV5-1
size: -
D: -
CDR3: CASSLSTVTGANVLTF
DNA: TGCGCCAGCAGCCTTTCAACAGTGACTGGGGCCAACGTCCTGACTTTC

J: TRBJ2-1
V: TRBV5-1
size: -
D: TRBD1
CDR3: CASSQDRGGINEQFF
DNA: TGCGCCAGCAGCCAAGACAGGGGCGGCATCAATGAGCAGTTCTTC

J: TRBJ2-2
V: TRBV4-3
size: -
D: TRBD1
CDR3: CASSQLYGTGDLNTGELFF
DNA: TGCGCCAGCAGCCAGCTCTACGGGACAGGGGACCTGAACACCGGGGAGCTGTTTTTT

J: TRBJ2-5
V: TRBV5-4
size: -
D: TRBD1
CDR3: CASSRRTGGPETQYF
DNA: TGTGCCAGCAGCCGCCGGACAGGGGGGCCGGAGACCCAGTACTTC

J: TRBJ1-3
V: TRBV19
size: -
D: -
CDR3: CAGMTRGGSGNTIYF
DNA: TGTGCCGGCATGACGCGGGGAGGCTCTGGAAACACCATATATTTT

J: TRBJ1-2
V: TRBV5-1
size: -
D: -
CDR3: CASSSTANYGYTF
DNA: TGCGCCAGCAGCTCGACAGCTAACTATGGCTACACCTTC

J: TRBJ2-3
V: TRBV5-1
size: -
D: -
CDR3: CASSSTVGTDTQYF
DNA: TGCGCCAGCAGCTCAACGGTAGGCACAGATACGCAGTATTTT

J: TRBJ1-5
V: TRBV30
size: -
D: -
CDR3: CAYSGGGRQPQHF
DNA: TGTGCCTACTCCGGGGGGGGGCGTCAGCCCCAGCATTTT

J: TRBJ2-5
V: TRBV19
size: -
D: TRBD1
CDR3: CASSVMDRGEGETQYF
DNA: TGTGCCAGTAGCGTAATGGACAGGGGAGAGGGAGAGACCCAGTACTTC

J: TRBJ2-7
V: TRBV11-3
size: -
D: -
CDR3: CASSLQYEQYF
DNA: TGTGCCAGCAGCTTACAATACGAGCAGTACTTC

J: TRBJ2-1
V: TRBV7-6
size: few
D: -
CDR3: CASSLGELDFYNEQFF
DNA: TGTGCCAGCAGCTTAGGAGAGCTGGACTTTTACAATGAGCAGTTCTTC

J: TRBJ1-5
V: TRBV12-3/TRBV12-4
size: few
D: -
CDR3: CASSFPPSQPQHF
DNA: TGTGCCAGCAGTTTCCCCCCTTCTCAGCCCCAGCATTTT

J: TRBJ2-5
V: TRBV27
size: -
D: TRBD2
CDR3: CASSHRRGETQYF
DNA: TGTGCCAGCAGTCACAGGCGGGGGGAGACCCAGTACTTC

J: TRBJ1-2
V: TRBV5-1
size: -
D: TRBD1
CDR3: CASSLVNRGDGYTF
DNA: TGCGCCAGCAGCTTGGTAAACAGGGGAGATGGCTACACCTTC

J: TRBJ2-2
V: TRBV5-1
size: -
D: TRBD2
CDR3: CASSLMAGAGTGELFF
DNA: TGCGCCAGCAGCTTGATGGCGGGAGCGGGCACCGGGGAGCTGTTTTTT

J: TRBJ1-2
V: TRBV30
size: -
D: TRBD1
CDR3: CAYSNDRGAGYTF
DNA: TGTGCCTACTCCAACGACAGGGGAGCTGGCTACACCTTC

J: TRBJ2-1
V: TRBV11-3
size: few
D: TRBD1
CDR3: CASSLGRQGPYNEQFF
DNA: TGTGCCAGCAGCTTAGGGAGACAGGGACCCTACAATGAGCAGTTCTTC

J: TRBJ2-2
V: TRBV9
size: -
D: -
CDR3: CASSETGSWPGELFF
DNA: TGTGCCAGCAGCGAAACAGGCTCCTGGCCCGGGGAGCTGTTTTTT